These 26 T cell receptor beta chains originate from one sample sequenced in a study of post-analysis software for immune sequencing data. Whole-study results and caveats: A handful of TRBV segments appeared more often in patients than in controls, and TRBV5-6, TRBV5-1 and TRBV20-1 were among these.

The TCR beta cDNA libraries carried unique molecular identifiers. TCRdb used MiXCR to reprocess the PCR reads, holding one entry per CDR3 protein. The table shows approximately 350,000 distinct CDR3 sequences, with about a third occurring only once. No antigen has been assigned to these receptors. Sequencing was carried out using blood. The receptors were sampled from a girl between 10 and 17 years old with multiple sclerosis.

The CDR3 loop reads CASNERGVANYGYTF. The CDR3, as DNA: TGTGCCAGCAACGAACGTGGGGTAGCCAACTATGGCTACACCTTC. The chain combines TRBV6-5 with TRBJ1-2, with D unclear. This CDR3 comprises 15 residues. Germline CDR1 and CDR2: MNHEY and SVGAGI. The germline V and J ends were trimmed by 7 bases and 2 bases, with 17 bases remaining between them.

The J gene is TRBJ1-1, the V gene TRBV29-1; the D gene is possibly TRBD1 (5 bases). Germline V gives CDR1 SQVTM, CDR2 ANQGSEA. The length of the CDR3 is 13 residues. Trimming cost V 6 bases and J 0 bases, with 11 bases left between them. The CDR3 protein is CSVVAGVNTEAFF. Written as DNA, the CDR3 is TGCAGCGTGGTAGCGGGGGTGAACACTGAAGCTTTCTTT.

This clonotype has more than one count but fewer than ten. This chain links TRBV7-9 with TRBJ2-5; D is ambiguous. The DNA end lines up better with TRBJ2-7; the J call may be wrong. There are 13 residues in the CDR3. Germline CDR1 and CDR2: SEHNR and FQNEAQ (reference sequence). DNA for the CDR3: TGTGCCAGCAGCTTAGCGGACGGATACGAGCAGTACTTC. Protein product: CASSLADGYEQYF.

This clonotype has just a few counts. The V gene is TRBV19, the J gene TRBJ2-5; D call uncertain. The V gene lost 5 bases and the J gene lost 2 bases, with 12 bases spanning the gap. The CDR3 contains 14 residues. Germline values: CDR1 LNHDA, CDR2 SQIVND (reference sequence). DNA for the CDR3: TGTGCCAGTAGTCCCCGGGTTACGCAAGAGACCCAGTACTTC. It is translated as CASSPRVTQETQYF.

The chain uses TRBV20-1 and TRBJ2-1, with 13 bases fitting TRBD2. CDR1 DFQATT and CDR2 SNEGSKA come from the germline V gene (reference sequence). V was pared by 6 bases and J by 2 bases, with 13 bases of the junction left unmatched. This CDR3 contains 18 residues. CDR3 DNA sequence: TGCAGTGCGGGGACCGGGACTAGCGGGGTCCTGGCCTACAATGAGCAGTTCTTC. Residues: CSAGTGTSGVLAYNEQFF.

The sample holds a few counts of this clonotype. The chain joins TRBV4-3 to TRBJ2-3; D gene unclear. CDR3 length: 13 amino acids. Trimming left V 0 bases short and J 6 bases short, with 7 bases between. Germline V gene sequence: CDR1 LGHNA, CDR2 YSLEER. In DNA form, the CDR3 reads TGCGCCAGCAGCCAAGATCAAGGGGATACGCAGTATTTT. It specifies CASSQDQGDTQYF.

CDR3 nucleotide sequence: TGTGCCAGCAGCCAAGACGGGGGGCGGATCTACAATGAGCAGTTCTTC. This codes for CASSQDGGRIYNEQFF. The chain uses TRBV4-2 and TRBJ2-1; D is perhaps TRBD2 (7 bases). V was shortened by 0 bases and J by 3 bases, with 12 bases between the two germline ends. Germline-derived CDR1 and CDR2 are LGHNA and YNFKEQ. The CDR3 consists of 16 residues.

The DNA of the CDR3 is TGTGCCAGCTCACCTTTCGGACAGACCTACGAGCAGTACTTC. This codes for CASSPFGQTYEQYF. The chain carries TRBV18 and TRBJ2-7, with a weak D call TRBD1 (6 bases). The V gene's germline CDR1 is KGHSH and CDR2 LQKENI. The V and J ends lost 3 bases and 2 bases respectively, with 11 bases between them. CDR3 length: 14 residues. Full variable domain (rest looked up from reference TRBV18 and TRBJ2-7): NAGVMQNPRHLVRRRGQEARLRCSPMKGHSHVYWYRQLPEEGLKFMVYLQKENIIDESGMPKERFSAEFPKEGPSILRIQQVVRGDSAAYFCASSPFGQTYEQYFGPGTRLTVT.

This clonotype was found once. The chain has TRBV6-2 or TRBV6-3 and TRBJ2-1; 9 bases fit TRBD2. The CDR3 extends over 17 amino acids. CDR1 is MNHEY, CDR2 SVGEGT, per germline. Trimming cost V 7 bases and J 0 bases; bases outside gene matches: 10. The CDR3 DNA follows: TGTGCCAGCACTGGTCTAGCGGGGCTCAGCTCCTACAATGAGCAGTTCTTC. It specifies CASTGLAGLSSYNEQFF.

Only a few counts were recorded for this clonotype. A read error may be the cause here, since a much bigger clone is one base away. The rearrangement links TRBV24-1 to TRBJ2-1; D tentatively reads TRBD1 or TRBD2 (5 bases each). CDR3 length: 12 amino acids. The V gene lost 12 bases and the J gene lost 6 bases, with 14 bases spanning the gap. CDR1 is KGHDR and CDR2 is SFDVKD in the germline V gene. The CDR3 DNA follows: TGTGCCCCTCCGACGGGGCGCAATGAGCAGTTCTTC. Protein sequence: CAPPTGRNEQFF.

The genes are TRBV11-1 and TRBJ2-5, with 12 bases that match TRBD2. There are 15 residues in the CDR3. J lost 5 bases, V lost 3 bases, and 4 bases had no gene match. Germline CDR1 and CDR2: SGHAT and FQDESV (reference sequence). The CDR3 sequence is CASSFGLAGRETQYF. In DNA form, the CDR3 reads TGTGCCAGCAGCTTCGGACTAGCGGGGAGGGAGACCCAGTACTTC.

The rearrangement links TRBV20-1 to TRBJ2-7; D gene unclear. The V end lost 0 bases, the J end lost 3 bases, and 15 bases lay between the germline ends. The CDR3 runs to 15 residues. Germline values: CDR1 DFQATT, CDR2 SNEGSKA (reference sequence). CDR3 in DNA: TGCAGTGCTAGAGACCATATGGGCCTCCTCTACGAGCAGTACTTC. Translated, it gives CSARDHMGLLYEQYF.

This clonotype was seen a few times. This rearrangement joins TRBV2 to TRBJ1-1, with 12 bases identical to TRBD1. J lost 7 bases, V lost 6 bases, and 3 bases had no gene match. CDR1 and CDR2 from the germline V gene are SNHLY and FYNNEI. This CDR3 comprises 13 residues. CDR3: CASRGQGAREAFF. The CDR3, as DNA: TGTGCCAGCAGGGGACAGGGGGCGCGTGAAGCTTTCTTT.

The chain carries TRBV13 and TRBJ1-6; D call uncertain. Trimming left V 7 bases short and J 5 bases short, with 12 bases between. Germline loops: CDR1 PRHDT, CDR2 FYEKMQ (reference sequence). There are 14 residues in the CDR3. CDR3 DNA sequence: TGTGCCAGCAAAAGAATGGAAAATAATTCACCCCTCCACTTT. It yields the protein CASKRMENNSPLHF.

This clonotype was counted a few times. The V and J genes are TRBV6-5 and TRBJ2-6; D is possibly TRBD2 (6 bases). V lost 7 bases to trimming and J lost 2 bases, with 12 bases between them. The CDR3 is made up of 15 amino acids. The V gene's germline CDR1 is MNHEY and CDR2 SVGAGI. CDR3 protein: CASTNGGAGANVLTF. Written as DNA, the CDR3 is TGTGCCAGCACCAACGGGGGTGCTGGGGCCAACGTCCTGACTTTC.

Many counts were recorded for this clonotype. This sequence joins TRBV7-9 and TRBJ2-7; D perhaps matches TRBD1 (6 bases). The V gene's germline CDR1 is SEHNR and CDR2 FQNEAQ (reference sequence). Trimming took 5 bases from V and 5 from J, leaving 16 bases between them. The CDR3 length is 14 residues. The CDR3 region is CASSLEGDSDEQYF. For the CDR3, the DNA is TGTGCCAGCAGCCTTGAGGGGGATTCCGACGAGCAGTACTTC.

This clonotype came up many times. In nucleotides, the CDR3 is TGTGCCAGCAGTCCCGAGGAGTACAATGAGCAGTTCTTC. This gives the protein CASSPEEYNEQFF. This chain connects TRBV6-1 to TRBJ2-1; D is undetermined. The V gene's germline CDR1 is MNHNS and CDR2 SASEGT. V dropped 5 bases and J dropped 4 bases, with 9 bases sitting between them. The CDR3 loop spans 13 amino acids.

The genes are TRBV3-1 and TRBJ2-1; D ambiguous. CDR3 length: 15 residues. The germline V and J ends were trimmed by 1 base and 5 bases, with 12 bases remaining between them. Per germline, CDR1 LGHDT and CDR2 YNNKEL (reference sequence). The CDR3 coding sequence is TGTGCCAGCAGCCAAGGCAACCCAAGGAACAATGAGCAGTTCTTC. This gives the protein CASSQGNPRNNEQFF.

Only a few counts were recorded for this clonotype. The chain uses TRBV11-2 and TRBJ1-1; a weak D match, TRBD1 (5 bases). This CDR3 is 14 amino acids long. Germline V gives CDR1 SGHAT, CDR2 FQNNGV. Trimming shortened V by 5 bases and J by 1 base, and 11 bases separated the two germline ends. CDR3 protein: CASSTPQGNTEAFF. Here the CDR3 DNA reads TGTGCCAGCAGCACCCCGCAGGGGAACACTGAAGCTTTCTTT.

V is TRBV7-9 and J is TRBJ1-5, with 9 bases identical to TRBD1. The CDR3 contains 17 residues. V was pared by 3 bases and J by 2 bases, with 8 bases of the junction left unmatched. Germline V lookup: CDR1 SEHNR, CDR2 FQNEAQ (reference sequence). The chain's CDR3 is CASSFWGQGIGNQPQHF. The CDR3 nucleotides are TGTGCCAGCAGCTTTTGGGGACAGGGCATCGGCAATCAGCCCCAGCATTTT.

This clonotype has just a few counts. V usage is TRBV12-3 or TRBV12-4 and J usage is TRBJ1-2, with 8 bases lining up with TRBD1. J gave up 8 bases and V 4 bases, and 6 bases lay outside the gene matches. This CDR3 is built from 13 residues. This CDR3 reads CASSWTGSEGYTF. The CDR3 DNA is TGTGCCAGCAGTTGGACAGGGTCGGAAGGCTACACCTTC.

This clonotype has just a few counts. This sequence joins TRBV7-2 and TRBJ2-1; TRBD2 matches at 15 bases. The CDR3 runs to 17 residues. Germline CDR1 SGHTA, CDR2 FQGNSA. V lost 2 bases to trimming and J lost 6 bases; unmatched junction nucleotides: 5. DNA of the CDR3: TGTGCCAGCAGCTTATTCGGGACTAGCGGGGGGTTCAATGAGCAGTTCTTC. Protein product: CASSLFGTSGGFNEQFF.

This clonotype was observed a handful of times. The chain is built from TRBV5-1 and TRBJ2-5; no clear D. CDR3 length equals 14 residues. The germline V gene encodes CDR1 SGHRS and CDR2 YFSETQ. V lost 0 bases and J 1 base, leaving 7 bases between the germline ends. Here the CDR3 reads CASSLAPSQETQYF. DNA of the CDR3: TGCGCCAGCAGCTTGGCCCCAAGCCAAGAGACCCAGTACTTC.

CDR3 protein: CASSLFNGAYEQYF. The CDR3 coding sequence is TGTGCCAGCAGTTTATTCAACGGAGCCTACGAGCAGTACTTC. The V gene is TRBV27, the J gene TRBJ2-7; the D is unclear. V was trimmed by 1 base and J by 2 bases, leaving 9 bases between them. Germline CDR1 reads MNHEY; CDR2 reads SMNVEV (reference sequence). This CDR3 is built from 14 residues.

The V gene is TRBV10-3, the J gene TRBJ1-1; TRBD1 matches 7 bases. The CDR3 runs 14 residues. Germline-derived CDR1 and CDR2 are ENHRY and SYGVKD. V gave up 6 bases and J gave up 1 base; unmatched junction bases: 5. CDR3 sequence (DNA): TGTGCCATCAGATCGGACAGGACGAACACTGAAGCTTTCTTT. Encoded protein: CAIRSDRTNTEAFF.

The V call is TRBV12-3 or TRBV12-4, the J call TRBJ2-6; 10 nucleotides line up with TRBD1. The CDR3 runs to 19 residues. Losses at the gene ends were 4 bases for V and 0 bases for J; bases not matched to a gene: 9. CDR3 sequence: CASSSPSDRGLSGANVLTF. In DNA form, the CDR3 reads TGTGCCAGCAGTTCGCCTTCTGACAGGGGGCTCTCTGGGGCCAACGTCCTGACTTTC.